This T cell receptor (beta chain) appears in the sequencing data of a study of vaccination effects on CD4 cells after COVID-19. Whole-study findings and limits: Most post-vaccine spike-reactive clones in convalescents were new, not infection-derived. Few convalescent patients were included, and no early post-infection timepoints were sampled.

CD4+ T cells specific for antigen were expanded with viral peptide pools by the ViraFEST assay before sequencing. Cells that had been cultured for ten to eleven days were the source of isolated CD4+ T cells. It was between March and December 2020 that the person had a SARS-CoV-2 infection confirmed by PCR. The table came from immunoSEQ multiplex PCR; TCRdb's copy has only in-frame clones and leaves some out. The sample consists of about 45,000 clones, approximately 81% of them appearing once. Worth noting for this clone: Antigen specificity is unknown.

The specimen was CD4+ T cells from PBMCs cultured with a peptide pool, collected before COVID-19 vaccination. The receptor was isolated from a human donor who had a prior SARS-CoV-2 infection.

DNA of the CDR3: TGTGCCAGTAGTTTCAGCTCCTATAATTCACCCCTCCACTTT. Encoded protein: CASSFSSYNSPLHF. The rearrangement uses TRBV19 and TRBJ1-6; D uncertain. The CDR3 totals 14 residues. Trimming left V 5 bases short and J 0 bases short, with 5 bases between. In germline, CDR1 is LNHDA, CDR2 SQIVND (reference sequence).